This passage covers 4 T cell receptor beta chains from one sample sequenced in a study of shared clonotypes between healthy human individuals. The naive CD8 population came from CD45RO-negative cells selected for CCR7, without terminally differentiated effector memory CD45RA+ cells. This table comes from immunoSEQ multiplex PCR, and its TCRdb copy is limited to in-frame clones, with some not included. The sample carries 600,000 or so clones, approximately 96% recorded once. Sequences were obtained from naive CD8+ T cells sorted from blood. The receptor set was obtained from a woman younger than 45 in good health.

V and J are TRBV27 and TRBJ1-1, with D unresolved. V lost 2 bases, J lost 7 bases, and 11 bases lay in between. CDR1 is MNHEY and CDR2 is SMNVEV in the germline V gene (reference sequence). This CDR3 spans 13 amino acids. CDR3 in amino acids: CASSLNHRLEAFF. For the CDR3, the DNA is TGTGCCAGCAGTTTAAATCATAGGCTTGAAGCTTTCTTT.

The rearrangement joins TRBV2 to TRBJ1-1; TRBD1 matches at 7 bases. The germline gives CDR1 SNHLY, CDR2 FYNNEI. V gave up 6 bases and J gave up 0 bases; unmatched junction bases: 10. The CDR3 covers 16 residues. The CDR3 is CASSMDPGQMNTEAFF. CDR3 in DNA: TGTGCCAGCAGCATGGACCCGGGACAGATGAACACTGAAGCTTTCTTT.

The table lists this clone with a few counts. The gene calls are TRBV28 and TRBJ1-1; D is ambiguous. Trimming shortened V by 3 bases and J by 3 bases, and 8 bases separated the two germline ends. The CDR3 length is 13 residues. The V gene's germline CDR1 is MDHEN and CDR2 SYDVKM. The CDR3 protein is CASSFYSYTEAFF. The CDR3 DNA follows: TGTGCCAGCAGTTTTTATTCGTACACTGAAGCTTTCTTT.

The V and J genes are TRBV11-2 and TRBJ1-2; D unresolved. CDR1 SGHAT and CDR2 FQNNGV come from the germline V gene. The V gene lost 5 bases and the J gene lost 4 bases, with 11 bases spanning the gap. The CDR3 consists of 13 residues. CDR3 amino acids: CASSPGFRYGYTF. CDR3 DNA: TGTGCCAGCAGCCCGGGCTTCCGCTATGGCTACACCTTC.